This T cell receptor (beta chain) was captured by sequencing in a study of monozygotic twins with inflammatory bowel disease. Study conclusions and caveats: Healthy co-twins exceeded IBD patients in TCRbeta diversity as measured by inverse Simpson. In the analysis, different T cell subtypes could not be told apart.

On this clonotype itself: The antigen is undetermined.

cDNA synthesis was performed in eight separate reactions for each sample. The UMIs contained a 6-nucleotide sample barcode. They were added by template switching during cDNA synthesis. TCRdb reanalyzed the 5' RACE reads, giving one entry per CDR3 protein sequence and no DNA. The sample yields 300,000 to 400,000 distinct CDR3 sequences, of which the top ten take up around 2.6%. CDR1 is SNHLY, CDR2 FYNNEI, per germline. The CDR3 contains 15 residues. Sequenced input: blood. This rearrangement joins TRBV2 to TRBJ1-4; TCRdb's assignment of TRBD1 cannot be checked, as there is no DNA. The TCR was taken from a human donor with ulcerative colitis or Crohn's disease, or a healthy co-twin of an affected twin (not recorded which). CDR3 protein: CASSGDRGTNEKLFF.